The 21 T cell receptor beta chains below come from one sample, sequenced in a study of CD4+ T cells in melanoma. Some clones are missing from TCRdb's copy, which holds only in-frame ones; the method was immunoSEQ multiplex PCR. The sample consists of more than 15,000 clones, approximately 76% of them appearing once. Sequencing was performed on cells from a culture (not recorded whether cultured in vitro). The source of these receptors is a human donor with melanoma.

V usage is TRBV5-4 and J usage is TRBJ2-3; 7 bases align to TRBD2. The V segment lost 5 bases and the J segment 3 bases; nucleotides outside the gene matches: 3. From germline, CDR1 is SGHNT and CDR2 YYREEE (reference sequence). This CDR3 contains 13 residues. The chain's CDR3 is CASRVGGTDTQYF. The CDR3 DNA is TGTGCCAGCAGAGTGGGAGGGACAGATACGCAGTATTTT.

The CDR3 protein is CASSSQGAEQYF. CDR3 DNA: TGTGCCAGCAGTTCCCAGGGCGCCGAGCAGTACTTC. This sequence joins TRBV14 and TRBJ2-7, with D maybe TRBD1 (5 bases). The CDR3 extends over 12 amino acids. Germline V gives CDR1 SGHDN, CDR2 FVKESK. V was clipped by 6 bases and J by 6 bases, with 12 bases between them.

Details on this clone: Germline and junction disagree at one end, which may indicate a read error. This chain uses TRBV5-8 with TRBJ1-1; possible D gene TRBD1, 5 bases. The CDR3 runs to 14 residues. Germline V gives CDR1 SGHTS, CDR2 YDEGEE. Here the CDR3 reads CASTLRGLGTEAFF. The CDR3 nucleotides read TGTGCCAGCACCTTGCGGGGGTTGGGCACTGAAGCTTTCTTT.

The chain combines TRBV9 with TRBJ1-6; a weak D match, TRBD1 (5 bases). The CDR3 extends over 15 amino acids. Germline lookup yields CDR1 SGDLS and CDR2 YYNGEE. Trimming stripped 1 base from V and 7 bases from J, with 12 bases between. The CDR3: CASSVSTGANSPLHF. CDR3 coding DNA: TGTGCCAGCAGCGTATCAACAGGCGCGAATTCACCCCTCCACTTT.

This chain links TRBV7-6 with TRBJ2-2; 13 bases align to TRBD2. V shed 5 bases and J 5 bases; nucleotides not matched to a gene: 5. This CDR3 contains 16 residues. Germline V gives CDR1 SGHVS, CDR2 FNYEAQ. CDR3 DNA sequence: TGTGCCAGCAGCCCCCGGACTAGCGGGGGAACCGGGGAGCTGTTTTTT. Translating it yields CASSPRTSGGTGELFF.

V usage is TRBV7-3 and J usage is TRBJ1-1; D is unclear. This CDR3 has 13 residues. CDR1 is SGHTA and CDR2 is FQGTGA in the germline V gene. V lost 8 bases and J 3 bases, leaving 13 bases between the germline ends. CDR3 DNA: TGTGCCAGCTCCTTCACACCAGACACTGAAGCTTTCTTT. It encodes CASSFTPDTEAFF.

In nucleotides, the CDR3 is TGTGCCAGCAATTACAGGGAAAACACTGAAGCTTTCTTT. This gives the protein CASNYRENTEAFF. This chain uses TRBV6-1 with TRBJ1-1; maybe TRBD1 (6 bases). This CDR3 region has 13 residues. The germline V gene has CDR1 MNHNS and CDR2 SASEGT. V lost 7 bases and J 2 bases, leaving 11 bases between the germline ends.

This clone showed up just a few times. The chain uses TRBV27 and TRBJ1-4; no definite D call. V lost 3 bases, J lost 8 bases, and 13 bases lay in between. CDR1 MNHEY and CDR2 SMNVEV come from the germline V gene (reference sequence). The CDR3 totals 14 residues. The CDR3 sequence is CASSFLADPEKLFF. The CDR3 nucleotides are TGTGCCAGCAGTTTTCTTGCTGATCCAGAAAAACTGTTTTTT.

The CDR3 nucleotides are TGTGCCAGCAGCTTGCTTCCGGGACAGGGGTCGGCAGATACGCAGTATTTT. Translating gives CASSLLPGQGSADTQYF. The chain links TRBV7-8 to TRBJ2-3, with 10 bases matching TRBD1. V trimming: 3 bases; J trimming: 4 bases; junction bases outside the gene matches: 10. Germline CDR1 SGHVS, CDR2 FQNEAQ. The CDR3 consists of 17 residues.

The chain combines TRBV7-9 with TRBJ2-5; 9 bases line up with TRBD1. This CDR3 region has 14 residues. J gave up 5 bases and V 5 bases, and 6 bases lay outside the gene matches. Per the germline V gene, CDR1 is SEHNR and CDR2 is FQNEAQ (reference sequence). CDR3 DNA: TGTGCCAGCAGCGCCCGAGACAGGGGGGAGACCCAGTACTTC. Translated: CASSARDRGETQYF. Full variable domain (remainder filled in from reference TRBV7-9 and TRBJ2-5): DTGVSQNPRHKITKRGQNVTFRCDPISEHNRLYWYRQTLGQGPEFLTYFQNEAQLEKSRLLSDRFSAERPKGSFSTLEIQRTEQGDSAMYLCASSARDRGETQYFGPGTRLLVL.

The table lists this clone with a few counts. The CDR3 DNA follows: TGTGCCAGAAGGGCCACATCGAACACTGAAGCTTTCTTT. Residues: CARRATSNTEAFF. The J gene is TRBJ1-1, the V gene TRBV5-3; D remains unclear. TRBV5-3 is reported as an ORF; its role is uncertain. The CDR3 spans 13 residues. V lost 5 bases and J 1 base, leaving 9 bases between the germline ends.

CDR3 in amino acids: CASRVSYSGEKLFF. The CDR3, as DNA: TGCGCCAGCAGAGTATCTTACAGCGGTGAAAAACTGTTTTTT. The chain links TRBV5-1 to TRBJ1-4, with D hard to call. Germline V gene data show CDR1 as SGHRS and CDR2 as YFSETQ. V was trimmed by 5 bases and J by 7 bases, leaving 15 bases between them. The CDR3 has 14 residues.

The chain's CDR3 is CASSRGLSTDTQYF. In nucleotides, the CDR3 is TGTGCCAGCAGCCGGGGTCTCTCCACAGATACGCAGTATTTT. The rearrangement joins TRBV7-9 to TRBJ2-3; possibly TRBD2 for D (5 bases). Trimming removed 5 bases from V and 2 bases from J, with 11 bases in between. Germline lookup yields CDR1 SEHNR and CDR2 FQNEAQ (reference sequence). This CDR3 comprises 14 residues.

This clone occurred a few times. V gene TRBV7-9 combines with J gene TRBJ2-1; 8 nucleotides agree with TRBD2. The V gene's germline CDR1 is SEHNR and CDR2 FQNEAQ (reference sequence). V shed 3 bases and J 10 bases; nucleotides not matched to a gene: 8. CDR3 length equals 14 residues. CDR3 residues: CASSLTGGRIEQFF. The CDR3 bases are TGTGCCAGCAGCTTGACGGGGGGGCGTATCGAGCAGTTCTTC.

The chain uses TRBV7-2 and TRBJ1-2; D not resolved. V shed 1 base and J shed 14 bases, with 14 bases lying between them. CDR1 SGHTA and CDR2 FQGNSA come from the germline V gene. This CDR3 is built from 12 residues. In DNA, the CDR3 is TGTGCCAGCAGCTTAGTGGCCGGGGAGAGGACCTTC. It yields the protein CASSLVAGERTF. Together with reference TRBV7-2 and TRBJ1-2, the CDR3 gives the full variable domain: GAGVSQSPSNKVTEKGKDVELRCDPISGHTALYWYRQSLGQGLEFLIYFQGNSAPDKSGLPSDRFSAERTGGSVSTLTIQRTQQEDSAVYLCASSLVAGERTFGSGTRLTVV.

The gene calls are TRBV30 and TRBJ2-3; TRBD1 is a possible D gene (6 bases). The V end lost 2 bases, the J end lost 3 bases, and 15 bases lay between the germline ends. From germline, CDR1 is GTSNPN and CDR2 SVGIG (reference sequence). This CDR3 spans 15 amino acids. The CDR3 spells CAWSLLLTGTDTQYF. In DNA, the CDR3 is TGTGCCTGGAGTCTCCTCCTAACAGGGACAGATACGCAGTATTTT.

This clone appeared once. The chain joins TRBV7-9 to TRBJ1-2, with D possibly TRBD1 on 5 matching bases. The CDR3 spans 15 residues. Trimming stripped 0 bases from V and 1 base from J, with 9 bases between. Germline V CDR1 and CDR2: SEHNR, FQNEAQ (reference sequence). The CDR3 loop is CASSLARGVNYGYTF. For the CDR3, the DNA is TGTGCCAGCAGCTTAGCCCGGGGGGTTAACTATGGCTACACCTTC.

V gene TRBV7-9 combines with J gene TRBJ2-7, with D perhaps matching TRBD1 (5 bases). Germline CDR1 reads SEHNR; CDR2 reads FQNEAQ (reference sequence). The germline V and J ends were trimmed by 5 bases and 2 bases, with 16 bases remaining between them. CDR3 length: 15 amino acids. CDR3 in DNA: TGTGCCAGCAGCCTTACCGCTGGGGCAGCCTACGAGCAGTACTTC. This codes for CASSLTAGAAYEQYF.

This clone was recorded only once. J is TRBJ1-1 and V is TRBV7-2, with D maybe TRBD1 (6 bases). This CDR3 contains 15 residues. The germline gives CDR1 SGHTA, CDR2 FQGNSA. Deletions cut 5 bases from V and 0 bases from J, with 13 bases between. The CDR3 region is CASSRRGRVNTEAFF. Here the CDR3 DNA reads TGTGCCAGCAGCCGCAGGGGTCGAGTGAACACTGAAGCTTTCTTT.

The CDR3 protein is CASSKANTGTPTTDTQYF. In nucleotides, the CDR3 is TGTGCCAGCAGCAAAGCAAATACCGGGACACCTACCACAGATACGCAGTATTTT. This chain uses TRBV21-1 with TRBJ2-3; TRBD1 was called by the table and not checked on the DNA. TRBV21-1 is a pseudogene segment. This CDR3 spans 18 amino acids.

The chain is built from TRBV19 and TRBJ1-2; 12 bases map to TRBD1. CDR1 LNHDA and CDR2 SQIVND come from the germline V gene (reference sequence). Losses at the gene ends were 5 bases for V and 3 bases for J; bases not matched to a gene: 10. This CDR3 region has 17 residues. The CDR3 coding sequence is TGTGCCAGTAGTTCCCACCGGGACAGGGGGCGCTACTATGGCTACACCTTC. Protein product: CASSSHRDRGRYYGYTF.